This is a list of T cell receptor beta chains from one sample in a study of Ad26.COV2.S vaccination and SARS-CoV-2 variants. The assay was immunoSEQ multiplex PCR, and TCRdb's table has in-frame clones only and misses some. The sample lists about 320,000 clones, 86% seen once, with approximately 2% in the top ten. The starting material was peripheral blood, obtained in a trial of Ad26.COV2.S vaccine versus placebo. The source of these receptors is a person aged 18-60 years who received the Ad26.COV2.S COVID-19 vaccine or a placebo. Each CDR3 is given with its conserved first and last residue. Each record gives: V gene, CDR3 protein.

v_gene: TRBV5-1; CDR3aa: CASSFGQSDFYEQYF
v_gene: TRBV7-2; CDR3aa: CASSPRGETQYF
v_gene: TRBV3-1/TRBV3-2; CDR3aa: CASTLSSTSGTEAFF
v_gene: TRBV19; CDR3aa: CASRTGQAATNEKLFF
v_gene: TRBV15; CDR3aa: CATSRDLGLGGRRLAKNIQYF
v_gene: TRBV7-2; CDR3aa: CASSSRDLSLHF
v_gene: TRBV5-4; CDR3aa: CASSKGLQGGDGYTF
v_gene: TRBV10-1; CDR3aa: CASSESGGLAYNEQFF
v_gene: TRBV5-4; CDR3aa: CASSKQGSDTEAFF
v_gene: TRBV7-9; CDR3aa: CASSFRTGVYGYTF
v_gene: TRBV29-1; CDR3aa: CSVARAGTNEKLFF
v_gene: TRBV3-1/TRBV3-2; CDR3aa: CASSPTQTGENSPLHF
v_gene: TRBV11-3; CDR3aa: CASGRRGDTQYF
v_gene: TRBV2; CDR3aa: CASRVDGTEAFF
v_gene: TRBV4-3; CDR3aa: CASSQAGTGGYEQYF
v_gene: TRBV9; CDR3aa: CASSVGDVRTDTQYF